This TCR beta chain was captured in a study of blood T cell repertoires in COVID-19. Authors' analysis steps: Amplification from reference gene primers served as the basis for estimated nucleated cell counts. The protocol was immunoSEQ multiplex PCR, while the TCRdb copy is restricted to in-frame clones and leaves out a portion. For V, J and clone size, that table is used; D and trimming come from the DNA. The sample has roughly 130,000 clones; over 75% are singletons. CDR3 length: 13 amino acids. Germline assignment: CDR1 SQVTM and CDR2 ANQGSEA. V was clipped by 6 bases and J by 1 base; unmatched bases: 4.

The chain links TRBV29-1 to TRBJ1-1; 8 positions match TRBD1. Sequencing was performed on peripheral blood. The receptor was derived from a man aged 40-49 years with active or convalescent COVID-19. The CDR3 region has the DNA TGCAGCGTGGGGCAGGGGGCGAACACTGAAGCTTTCTTT. Translating it yields CSVGQGANTEAFF.